The 17 T cell receptor beta chains reported below all come from one sample, sequenced in a study of T cell changes during pregnancy in multiple sclerosis. Some clones are missing from TCRdb's copy, which holds only in-frame ones; the method was immunoSEQ multiplex PCR. This table holds 55,000 to 80,000 clones, 85% to 90% found once. Sample: peripheral blood, taken after pregnancy. The receptors stem from a female donor in good health, enrolled as a control in a pregnancy study.

The count of this clone is one. The J gene is TRBJ2-1, the V gene TRBV27; TRBD2 agrees at 12 bases. Germline values: CDR1 MNHEY, CDR2 SMNVEV (reference sequence). This CDR3 has 19 amino acids. Losses at the gene ends were 5 bases for V and 0 bases for J; bases not matched to a gene: 11. CDR3 sequence (DNA): TGTGCCAGCAGTCCCGGACTAGCGGGGCTCCTAAGCTCCTACAATGAGCAGTTCTTC. Residues: CASSPGLAGLLSSYNEQFF.

This clone was recorded once. V is TRBV27 and J is TRBJ1-6; TRBD1 is a possible D gene (5 bases). V was cut by 2 bases and J by 9 bases, with 5 bases left in between. Germline CDR1 is MNHEY and CDR2 is SMNVEV (reference sequence). The CDR3 has 12 residues. The CDR3 sequence is CASSLQGSPLHF. Here the CDR3 DNA reads TGTGCCAGCAGTTTACAGGGTTCACCCCTCCACTTT.

V gene TRBV6-6 combines with J gene TRBJ2-1; a possible D gene is TRBD1 (5 bases). V was cut by 5 bases and J by 6 bases, with 8 bases left in between. Germline V CDR1 and CDR2: MNHNY, SVGAGI (reference sequence). This CDR3 is 12 amino acids long. CDR3 protein: CASSPRVNEQFF. For the CDR3, the DNA is TGTGCCAGCAGTCCCAGGGTCAATGAGCAGTTCTTC.

CDR3 sequence (DNA): TGTGCCAGCAGCTCCTCGACAGGGGTCGAAAAACTGTTTTTT. Protein sequence: CASSSSTGVEKLFF. This rearrangement joins TRBV9 to TRBJ1-4; 8 nucleotides align to TRBD1. The CDR3 is made up of 14 amino acids. Trimming at V came to 4 bases and at J to 8 bases, leaving 7 bases not matched to a gene. Germline V gene lookup returns CDR1 SGDLS and CDR2 YYNGEE. Filled out from reference TRBV9 and TRBJ1-4, the complete variable domain reads DSGVTQTPKHLITATGQRVTLRCSPRSGDLSVYWYQQSLDQGLQFLIQYYNGEERAKGNILERFSAQQFPDLHSELNLSSLELGDSALYFCASSSSTGVEKLFFGSGTQLSVL.

The chain has TRBV11-3 and TRBJ2-7; D is uncertain. The V gene lost 7 bases and the J gene lost 0 bases, with 13 bases spanning the gap. This CDR3 contains 14 residues. Germline V lookup: CDR1 SGHNT, CDR2 YENEEA. CDR3: CASTPVRDSYEQYF. DNA of the CDR3: TGTGCCAGCACCCCTGTTCGAGACTCCTACGAGCAGTACTTC.

The rearrangement links TRBV5-1 to TRBJ1-1; 10 bases are shared with TRBD1. J lost 3 bases, V lost 0 bases, and 5 bases had no gene match. The CDR3 length is 16 residues. Germline V gene lookup returns CDR1 SGHRS and CDR2 YFSETQ. The DNA for the CDR3 is TGCGCCAGCAGCTTGGGACAGGGGGCCTGGGACACTGAAGCTTTCTTT. It encodes CASSLGQGAWDTEAFF.

CDR3 amino acids: CASSLISGYGYTF. Written as DNA, the CDR3 is TGCGCCAGCAGCTTGATCAGCGGTTATGGCTACACCTTC. V and J are TRBV5-1 and TRBJ1-2; D not certain. The germline V gene encodes CDR1 SGHRS and CDR2 YFSETQ. The CDR3 is made up of 13 amino acids. Trimming took off 1 base at V and 5 bases at J, with 9 bases between the two ends.

This chain joins TRBV5-4 and TRBJ2-2; a possible D gene is TRBD1 (6 bases). Germline assignment: CDR1 SGHNT and CDR2 YYREEE (reference sequence). The CDR3 runs 14 residues. V lost 5 bases, J lost 2 bases, and 10 bases lay in between. CDR3 sequence (DNA): TGTGCCAGCAGGAGGGACACTAACACCGGGGAGCTGTTTTTT. Its protein is CASRRDTNTGELFF.

This clone was picked up one time. The V gene is TRBV4-1, the J gene TRBJ2-7, with 10 bases fitting TRBD2. The CDR3 is 14 amino acids. Trimming removed 4 bases from V and 4 bases from J; junction bases left unmatched: 4. Germline-derived CDR1 and CDR2 are MGHRA and YSYEKL. The CDR3 DNA reads TGCGCCAGCAGCCTCGGGACTAGCGAATACGAGCAGTACTTC. Translated, it gives CASSLGTSEYEQYF.

This chain connects TRBV19 to TRBJ1-1, with 7 bases aligning to TRBD1. V gave up 7 bases and J gave up 4 bases; unmatched junction bases: 6. The CDR3 covers 13 residues. In germline, CDR1 is LNHDA, CDR2 SQIVND (reference sequence). As DNA, the CDR3 is TGTGCCAGTACTCCCGACAGGGCCACTGAAGCTTTCTTT. It yields the protein CASTPDRATEAFF.

The rearrangement joins TRBV27 to TRBJ1-2, with unresolved D. Germline V gives CDR1 MNHEY, CDR2 SMNVEV (reference sequence). This CDR3 is 13 amino acids long. V shed 5 bases and J shed 2 bases, with 9 bases lying between them. CDR3 amino acids: CASSPTENYGYTF. The CDR3 DNA is TGTGCCAGCAGTCCCACCGAGAACTATGGCTACACCTTC.

The V gene is TRBV7-2, the J gene TRBJ2-7; TRBD2 aligns across 11 bases. The germline gives CDR1 SGHTA, CDR2 FQGNSA. This CDR3 has 16 amino acids. The junction had 10 bases not matched to a gene; V was cut back by 6 bases and J by 3 bases. CDR3 in amino acids: CASSKPGLAGGYEQYF. DNA of the CDR3: TGTGCCAGCAGTAAGCCGGGGCTAGCGGGGGGCTACGAGCAGTACTTC.

For the CDR3, the DNA is TGTGCCAGCAGTGAACGCGAAGAGAACACTGAAGCTTTCTTT. The encoded protein is CASSEREENTEAFF. J is TRBJ1-1 and V is TRBV6-4; D uncertain. The V and J ends lost 3 bases and 1 base respectively, with 9 bases between them. CDR3 length equals 14 residues. Looked up from germline, CDR1 is MRHNA and CDR2 is SNTAGT.

The chain joins TRBV7-9 to TRBJ2-1, with TRBD2 matching 10 bases. With V trimmed by 5 bases and J by 0 bases, 4 bases remained unmatched. Germline lookup yields CDR1 SEHNR and CDR2 FQNEAQ (reference sequence). The CDR3 consists of 16 residues. CDR3 DNA sequence: TGTGCCAGCAGCGGTCCTAGCGGGAGCTCCTACAATGAGCAGTTCTTC. This codes for CASSGPSGSSYNEQFF.

The chain recombines TRBV11-2 with TRBJ2-6; D is ambiguous. CDR1 and CDR2 from the germline V gene are SGHAT and FQNNGV. CDR3 length equals 13 residues. The V end was cut by 5 bases, the J end by 1 base, with 3 bases between. CDR3 nucleotides: TGTGCCAGCAGCCTATCTGGGGCCAACGTCCTGACTTTC. Protein sequence: CASSLSGANVLTF.

The rearrangement links TRBV7-9 to TRBJ1-5; 7 bases are a match to TRBD1. Germline V CDR1 and CDR2: SEHNR, FQNEAQ (reference sequence). The trim removed 5 bases at V and 3 bases at J, leaving 7 bases unmatched. CDR3 length: 15 amino acids. CDR3 amino acids: CASSTGQDINQPQHF. The CDR3, as DNA: TGTGCCAGCAGCACCGGACAGGATATCAATCAGCCCCAGCATTTT.

The chain has TRBV11-3 and TRBJ1-1; no firm D call. The CDR3 has 16 amino acids. V was shortened by 5 bases and J by 3 bases, with 19 bases between the two germline ends. CDR1 and CDR2 (germline): SGHNT, YENEEA. DNA for the CDR3: TGTGCCAGCAGCGCAATACGACTCTCCCGGGACACTGAAGCTTTCTTT. It yields the protein CASSAIRLSRDTEAFF.